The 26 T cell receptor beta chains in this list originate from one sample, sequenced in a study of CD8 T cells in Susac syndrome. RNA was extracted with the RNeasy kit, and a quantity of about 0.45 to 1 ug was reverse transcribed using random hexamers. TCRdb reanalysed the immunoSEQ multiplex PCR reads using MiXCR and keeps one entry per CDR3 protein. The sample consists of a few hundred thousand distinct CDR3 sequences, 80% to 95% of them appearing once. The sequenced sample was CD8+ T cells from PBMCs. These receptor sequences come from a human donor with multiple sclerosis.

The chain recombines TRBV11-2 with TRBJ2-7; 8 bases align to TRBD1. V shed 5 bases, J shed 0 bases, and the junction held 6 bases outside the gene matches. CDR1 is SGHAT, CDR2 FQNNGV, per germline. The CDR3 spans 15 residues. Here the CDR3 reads CASSVTGGSSYEQYF. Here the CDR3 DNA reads TGTGCCAGCAGCGTAACAGGGGGGAGCTCCTACGAGCAGTACTTC.

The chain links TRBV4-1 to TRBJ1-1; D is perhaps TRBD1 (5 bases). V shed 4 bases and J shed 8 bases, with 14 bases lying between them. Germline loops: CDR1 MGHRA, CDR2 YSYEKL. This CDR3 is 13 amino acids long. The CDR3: CASSLGLSGEAFF. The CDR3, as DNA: TGCGCCAGCAGCCTGGGACTATCGGGGGAAGCTTTCTTT.

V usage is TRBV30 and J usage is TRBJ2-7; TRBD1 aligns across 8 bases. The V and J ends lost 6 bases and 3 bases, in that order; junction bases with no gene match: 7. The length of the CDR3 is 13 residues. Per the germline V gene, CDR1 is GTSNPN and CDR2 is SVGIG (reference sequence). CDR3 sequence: CACWTGPNYEQYF. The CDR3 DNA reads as TGTGCCTGTTGGACAGGGCCGAACTACGAGCAGTACTTC.

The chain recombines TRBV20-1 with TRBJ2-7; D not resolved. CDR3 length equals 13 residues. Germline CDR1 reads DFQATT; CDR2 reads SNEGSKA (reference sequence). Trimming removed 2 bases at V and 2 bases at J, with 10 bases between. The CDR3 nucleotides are TGCAGTGCTAGACGGGCTCTGACCTACGAGCAGTACTTC. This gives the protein CSARRALTYEQYF.

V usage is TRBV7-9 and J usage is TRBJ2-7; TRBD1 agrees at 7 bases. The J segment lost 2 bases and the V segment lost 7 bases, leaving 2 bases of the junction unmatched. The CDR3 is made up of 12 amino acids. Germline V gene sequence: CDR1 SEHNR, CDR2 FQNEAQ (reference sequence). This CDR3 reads CASKGATYEQYF. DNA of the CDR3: TGTGCCAGCAAGGGGGCGACCTACGAGCAGTACTTC.

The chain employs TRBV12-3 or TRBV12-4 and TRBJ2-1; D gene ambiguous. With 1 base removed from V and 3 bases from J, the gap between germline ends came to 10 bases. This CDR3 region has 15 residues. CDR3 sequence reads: CASSLGKWLYNEQFF. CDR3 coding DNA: TGTGCCAGCAGTTTAGGGAAATGGCTCTACAATGAGCAGTTCTTC.

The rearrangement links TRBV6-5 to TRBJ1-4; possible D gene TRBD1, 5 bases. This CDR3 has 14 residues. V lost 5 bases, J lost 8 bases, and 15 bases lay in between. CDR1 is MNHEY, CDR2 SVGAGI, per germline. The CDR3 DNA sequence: TGTGCCAGCAGTCTCCGGGATAGGGGAGAAAAACTGTTTTTT. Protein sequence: CASSLRDRGEKLFF.

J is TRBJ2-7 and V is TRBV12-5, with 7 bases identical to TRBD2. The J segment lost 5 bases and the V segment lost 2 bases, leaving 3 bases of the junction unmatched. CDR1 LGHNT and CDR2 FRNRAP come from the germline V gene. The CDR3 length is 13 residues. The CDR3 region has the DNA TGTGCTAGTGGTTTGTTTGGGACTAACGAGCAGTACTTC. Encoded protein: CASGLFGTNEQYF.

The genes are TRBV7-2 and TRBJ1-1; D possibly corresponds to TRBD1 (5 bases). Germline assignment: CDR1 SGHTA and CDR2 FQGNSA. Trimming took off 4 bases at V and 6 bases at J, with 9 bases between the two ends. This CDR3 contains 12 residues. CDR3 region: CASSSMGAEAFF. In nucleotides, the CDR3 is TGTGCCAGCAGCTCGATGGGGGCTGAAGCTTTCTTT.

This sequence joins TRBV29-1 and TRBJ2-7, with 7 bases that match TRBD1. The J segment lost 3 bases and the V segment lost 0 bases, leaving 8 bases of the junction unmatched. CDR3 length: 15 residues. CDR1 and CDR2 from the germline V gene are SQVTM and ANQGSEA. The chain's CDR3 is CSVEDPDRDGYEQYF. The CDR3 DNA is TGCAGCGTTGAAGACCCAGACAGGGACGGCTACGAGCAGTACTTC.

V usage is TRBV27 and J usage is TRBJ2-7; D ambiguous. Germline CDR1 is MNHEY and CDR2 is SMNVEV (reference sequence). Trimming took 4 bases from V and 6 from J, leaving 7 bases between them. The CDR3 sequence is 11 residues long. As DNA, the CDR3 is TGTGCCAGCAGTTGGGGTCGCGAGCAGTACTTC. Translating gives CASSWGREQYF.

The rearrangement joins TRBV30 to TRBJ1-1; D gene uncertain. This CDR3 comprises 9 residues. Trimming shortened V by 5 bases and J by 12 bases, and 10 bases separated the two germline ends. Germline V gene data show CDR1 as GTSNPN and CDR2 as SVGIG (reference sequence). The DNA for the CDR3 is TGTGCCTGGGGGCCGCCCACTTTCTTT. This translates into CAWGPPTFF.

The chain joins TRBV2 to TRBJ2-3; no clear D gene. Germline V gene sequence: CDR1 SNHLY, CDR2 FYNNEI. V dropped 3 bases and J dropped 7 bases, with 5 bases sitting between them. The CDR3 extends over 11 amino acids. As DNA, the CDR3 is TGTGCCAGCAGTGAGGGAAATACGCAGTATTTT. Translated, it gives CASSEGNTQYF.

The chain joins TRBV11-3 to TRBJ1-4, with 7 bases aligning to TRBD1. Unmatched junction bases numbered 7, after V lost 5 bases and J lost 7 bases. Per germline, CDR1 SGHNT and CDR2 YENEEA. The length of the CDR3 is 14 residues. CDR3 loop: CASSEPGGSEKLFF. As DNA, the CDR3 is TGTGCCAGCAGCGAACCAGGGGGGAGTGAAAAACTGTTTTTT. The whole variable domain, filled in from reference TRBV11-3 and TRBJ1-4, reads EAGVVQSPRYKIIEKKQPVAFWCNPISGHNTLYWYLQNLGQGPELLIRYENEEAVDDSQLPKDRFSAERLKGVDSTLKIQPAELGDSAVYLCASSEPGGSEKLFFGSGTQLSVL.

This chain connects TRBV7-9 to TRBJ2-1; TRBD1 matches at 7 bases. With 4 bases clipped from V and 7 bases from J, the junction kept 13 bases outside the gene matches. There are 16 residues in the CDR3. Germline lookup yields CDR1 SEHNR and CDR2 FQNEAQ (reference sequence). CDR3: CASSSITGVPRNEQFF. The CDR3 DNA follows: TGTGCCAGCAGCTCAATAACAGGGGTACCCAGGAATGAGCAGTTCTTC.

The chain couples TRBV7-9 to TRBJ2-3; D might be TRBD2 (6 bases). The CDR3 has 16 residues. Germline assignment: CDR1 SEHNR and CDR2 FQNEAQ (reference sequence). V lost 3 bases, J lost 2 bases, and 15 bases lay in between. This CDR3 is CASSFYVAGNTDTQYF. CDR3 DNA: TGTGCCAGCAGCTTTTACGTGGCGGGGAACACAGATACGCAGTATTTT.

CDR3 sequence: CASSQEDGGWDEQFF. The CDR3 nucleotides are TGCGCCAGCAGCCAAGAGGACGGGGGTTGGGATGAGCAGTTCTTC. The gene calls are TRBV4-1 and TRBJ2-1; perhaps TRBD2 as D (6 bases). CDR3 length: 15 amino acids. The V gene's germline CDR1 is MGHRA and CDR2 YSYEKL. Trimming stripped 0 bases from V and 8 bases from J, with 14 bases between.

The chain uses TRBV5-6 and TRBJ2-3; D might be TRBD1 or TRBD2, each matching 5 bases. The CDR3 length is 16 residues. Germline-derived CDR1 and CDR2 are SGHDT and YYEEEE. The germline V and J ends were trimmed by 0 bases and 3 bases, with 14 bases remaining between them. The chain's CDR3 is CASSLGGWRKTDTQYF. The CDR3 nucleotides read TGTGCCAGCAGCTTGGGGGGGTGGCGAAAAACAGATACGCAGTATTTT.

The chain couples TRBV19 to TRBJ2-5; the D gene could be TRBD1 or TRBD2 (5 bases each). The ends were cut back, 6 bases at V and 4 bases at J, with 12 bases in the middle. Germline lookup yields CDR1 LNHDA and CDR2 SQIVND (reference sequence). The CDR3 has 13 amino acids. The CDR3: CASSPSGGETQYF. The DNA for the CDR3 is TGTGCCAGTAGCCCCAGTGGGGGAGAGACCCAGTACTTC.

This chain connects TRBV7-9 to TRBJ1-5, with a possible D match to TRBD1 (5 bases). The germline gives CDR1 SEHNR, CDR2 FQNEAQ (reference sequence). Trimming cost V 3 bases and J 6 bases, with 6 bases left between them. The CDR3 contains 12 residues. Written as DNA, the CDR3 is TGTGCCAGCAGCTTCGGGGGTCAGCCCCAGCATTTT. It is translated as CASSFGGQPQHF.

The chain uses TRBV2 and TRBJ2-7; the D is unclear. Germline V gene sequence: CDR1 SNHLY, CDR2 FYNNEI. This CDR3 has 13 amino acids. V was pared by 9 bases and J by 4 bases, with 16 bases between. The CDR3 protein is CASTGSYLYEQYF. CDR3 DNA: TGTGCCAGTACCGGGTCTTACCTTTACGAGCAGTACTTC.

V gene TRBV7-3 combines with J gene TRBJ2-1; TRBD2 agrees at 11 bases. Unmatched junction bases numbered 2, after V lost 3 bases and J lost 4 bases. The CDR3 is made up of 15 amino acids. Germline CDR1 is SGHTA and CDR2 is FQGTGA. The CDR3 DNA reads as TGTGCCAGCAGCTTTAGCGGGGGGGCTTACAATGAGCAGTTCTTC. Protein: CASSFSGGAYNEQFF.

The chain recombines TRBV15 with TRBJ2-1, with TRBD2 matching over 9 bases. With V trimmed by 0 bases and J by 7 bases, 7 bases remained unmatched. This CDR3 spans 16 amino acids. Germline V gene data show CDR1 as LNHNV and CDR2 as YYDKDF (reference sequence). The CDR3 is CATSRDVAGDWNEQFF. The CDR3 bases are TGTGCCACCAGCAGAGATGTAGCGGGAGATTGGAATGAGCAGTTCTTC.

CDR3 coding DNA: TGTGCCAGCACTAATGCCGAGATAGGCTTTAACTATGGCTACACCTTC. Translated: CASTNAEIGFNYGYTF. The rearrangement uses TRBV12-3 or TRBV12-4 and TRBJ1-2; D remains unclear. The CDR3 sequence is 16 residues long. The V end lost 7 bases, the J end lost 1 base, and 19 bases lay between the germline ends.

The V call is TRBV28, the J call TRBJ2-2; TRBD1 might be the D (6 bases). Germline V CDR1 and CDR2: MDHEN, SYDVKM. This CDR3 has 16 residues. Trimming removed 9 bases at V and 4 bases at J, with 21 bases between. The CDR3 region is CASSPTGHLATGELFF. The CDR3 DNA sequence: TGTGCCAGTTCCCCTACGGGACACCTGGCCACCGGGGAGCTGTTTTTT. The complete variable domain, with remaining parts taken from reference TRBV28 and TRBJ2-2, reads DVKVTQSSRYLVKRTGEKVFLECVQDMDHENMFWYRQDPGLGLRLIYFSYDVKMKEKGDIPEGYSVSREKKERFSLILESASTNQTSMYLCASSPTGHLATGELFFGEGSRLTVL.

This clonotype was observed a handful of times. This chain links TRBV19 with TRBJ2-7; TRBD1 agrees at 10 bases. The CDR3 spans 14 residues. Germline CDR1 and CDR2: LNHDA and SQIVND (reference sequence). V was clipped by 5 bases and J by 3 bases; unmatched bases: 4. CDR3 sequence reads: CASSPWTGGYEQYF. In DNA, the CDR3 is TGTGCCAGTAGTCCTTGGACAGGGGGCTACGAGCAGTACTTC.